These 22 T cell receptor beta chains were sequenced from one sample in a study of blood T cells in healthy people across ages. Alongside a J-beta primer mix, a sample-barcoded 5' primer served in a second PCR lasting roughly 6 to 12 cycles. One entry per CDR3 protein, called by TCRdb with MiXCR from the 5' RACE reads. The sample has some 1.5 million distinct CDR3 sequences; roughly 27% are singletons. Specimen: blood. These receptors were obtained from a woman aged 25 to 39 in good health.

This clonotype showed up many times. The rearrangement uses TRBV5-1 and TRBJ1-6, with a weak D call TRBD1 (5 bases). V dropped 8 bases and J dropped 7 bases, with 16 bases sitting between them. This CDR3 is built from 14 residues. Germline V CDR1 and CDR2: SGHRS, YFSETQ. The CDR3 protein is CASSSGTANSPLHF. The CDR3 DNA is TGCGCCAGTTCTTCCGGGACCGCGAATTCACCCCTCCACTTT.

This clonotype was seen at least ten times. The J gene is TRBJ2-4, the V gene TRBV10-3; D is unresolved. The CDR3 has 13 residues. The germline CDR1 and CDR2 sequences are ENHRY and SYGVKD. V was trimmed by 0 bases and J by 5 bases, leaving 5 bases between them. The CDR3 nucleotides read TGTGCCATCAGTGAGTCCTCCCAAAACATTCAGTACTTC. It specifies CAISESSQNIQYF.

This clonotype was observed a few times. CDR3 sequence reads: CASSQVGGGGTISYEQYF. The CDR3 region has the DNA TGTGCCAGCAGCCAGGTCGGGGGCGGGGGTACTATCTCCTACGAGCAGTACTTC. This chain links TRBV3-1 with TRBJ2-7; maybe TRBD2 (7 bases). Trimming stripped 3 bases from V and 0 bases from J, with 21 bases between. CDR1 and CDR2 (germline): LGHDT, YNNKEL (reference sequence). This CDR3 contains 18 residues.

The rearrangement joins TRBV27 to TRBJ1-2, with 8 bases lining up with TRBD1. Germline-derived CDR1 and CDR2 are MNHEY and SMNVEV (reference sequence). V was clipped by 5 bases and J by 8 bases; unmatched bases: 7. The length of the CDR3 is 13 residues. The CDR3 DNA is TGTGCCAGCAGTGTGGACAGGGAAGGGGGCTACACCTTC. Protein product: CASSVDREGGYTF.

The chain recombines TRBV20-1 with TRBJ1-4; TRBD1 might be the D (5 bases). Germline CDR1 reads DFQATT; CDR2 reads SNEGSKA (reference sequence). The CDR3 runs to 15 residues. Trimming left V 0 bases short and J 4 bases short, with 12 bases between. The DNA for the CDR3 is TGCAGTGCTAGAGACCTGCAGGGAGATAATGAAAAACTGTTTTTT. Amino acid sequence: CSARDLQGDNEKLFF.

This sequence joins TRBV4-3 and TRBJ2-1; 9 positions match TRBD1. Germline V gene sequence: CDR1 LGHNA, CDR2 YSLEER. The ends lost 7 bases at V and 4 bases at J; junction bases unmatched: 5. This CDR3 comprises 14 residues. CDR3 DNA sequence: TGCGCCAGCAACCGGGACAGGGAGTACAATGAGCAGTTCTTC. It translates to CASNRDREYNEQFF.

The V and J genes are TRBV6-5 and TRBJ1-2; 10 bases agree with TRBD1. This CDR3 has 14 amino acids. Trimming at V came to 4 bases and at J to 2 bases, leaving 1 base not matched to a gene. The germline CDR1 and CDR2 sequences are MNHEY and SVGAGI. The CDR3 here is CASSSTGGNYGYTF. The CDR3 region has the DNA TGTGCCAGCAGTTCGACAGGGGGCAACTATGGCTACACCTTC.

The rearrangement uses TRBV9 and TRBJ2-7, with D maybe TRBD2 (6 bases). The J call is uncertain, as TRBJ2-5 better fits the DNA end. The CDR3 loop spans 15 amino acids. Germline assignment: CDR1 SGDLS and CDR2 YYNGEE. The CDR3 nucleotides read TGTGCCAGCAGCGTAGATGGAGGGGCCAGGAAGACCCAGTACTTC. This encodes CASSVDGGARKTQYF.

This clonotype was found a few times. The chain has TRBV5-5 and TRBJ2-3, with D unresolved. The CDR3 extends over 13 amino acids. Germline V gene data show CDR1 as SGHKS and CDR2 as YYEKEE (reference sequence). The V end lost 2 bases, the J end lost 5 bases, and 9 bases lay between the germline ends. CDR3 nucleotides: TGTGCCAGCAGCTTTAGCAAGGGAGATACGCAGTATTTT. It yields the protein CASSFSKGDTQYF. Full variable domain (remainder filled in from reference TRBV5-5 and TRBJ2-3): DAGVTQSPTHLIKTRGQQVTLRCSPISGHKSVSWYQQVLGQGPQFIFQYYEKEERGRGNFPDRFSARQFPNYSSELNVNALLLGDSALYLCASSFSKGDTQYFGPGTRLTVL.

This rearrangement joins TRBV28 to TRBJ1-6; 7 bases match TRBD1. Germline CDR1 and CDR2: MDHEN and SYDVKM. The CDR3 spans 15 residues. The V and J ends lost 2 bases and 10 bases, in that order; junction bases with no gene match: 8. The CDR3 sequence is CASSLGDRRRSPLHF. DNA of the CDR3: TGTGCCAGCAGTTTAGGGGACAGAAGAAGATCACCCCTCCACTTT.

This chain connects TRBV6-2 or TRBV6-3 to TRBJ2-3; 12 bases align to TRBD2. The V gene's germline CDR1 is MNHEY and CDR2 SVGEGT. There are 15 residues in the CDR3. The V gene end was trimmed by 6 bases and the J gene end by 7 bases; junction bases not matched to a gene: 8. The CDR3 sequence: CASSSSGRVTNTQYF. CDR3 sequence (DNA): TGTGCCAGCAGCTCTAGCGGGAGGGTCACGAATACGCAGTATTTT.

The rearrangement joins TRBV3-1 to TRBJ2-7; D call uncertain. The CDR3 consists of 14 residues. Trimming took off 2 bases at V and 3 bases at J, with 11 bases between the two ends. Germline V CDR1 and CDR2: LGHDT, YNNKEL (reference sequence). The DNA of the CDR3 is TGTGCCAGCAGCCAAACCGGCCTTATCTACGAGCAGTACTTC. Its translation: CASSQTGLIYEQYF.

The chain is built from TRBV15 and TRBJ1-2; 7 nucleotides align to TRBD1. Germline loops: CDR1 LNHNV, CDR2 YYDKDF (reference sequence). Trimming cost V 0 bases and J 7 bases; bases outside gene matches: 8. This CDR3 region has 15 residues. CDR3 DNA sequence: TGTGCCACCAGCAGAGAAATCCTTTCAGGGGGTGGCTACACCTTC. Its translation: CATSREILSGGGYTF.

This clonotype was seen ten or more times. The chain combines TRBV7-2 with TRBJ2-1; 8 bases are a match to TRBD1. The CDR3 length is 15 residues. The V segment lost 5 bases and the J segment 2 bases; nucleotides outside the gene matches: 5. Germline-derived CDR1 and CDR2 are SGHTA and FQGNSA. The CDR3 spells CASSKPGQAYNEQFF. DNA for the CDR3: TGTGCCAGCAGCAAACCGGGACAGGCCTACAATGAGCAGTTCTTC.

This chain joins TRBV7-2 and TRBJ2-1, with 7 bases fitting TRBD1. Per the germline V gene, CDR1 is SGHTA and CDR2 is FQGNSA. The junction had 7 bases not matched to a gene; V was cut back by 5 bases and J by 9 bases. The length of the CDR3 is 13 residues. CDR3: CASSLDRCLEQFF. For the CDR3, the DNA is TGTGCCAGCAGCCTGGACAGGTGTCTTGAGCAGTTCTTC. Based on the CDR3 plus reference TRBV7-2 and TRBJ2-1, the full variable domain is GAGVSQSPSNKVTEKGKDVELRCDPISGHTALYWYRQSLGQGLEFLIYFQGNSAPDKSGLPSDRFSAERTGGSVSTLTIQRTQQEDSAVYLCASSLDRCLEQFFGPGTRLTVL.

Only one count was recorded for this clonotype. V and J are TRBV7-9 and TRBJ1-1; D unresolved. Between the trimmed V and J ends, which lost 6 bases and 5 bases, there was a span of 13 bases. This CDR3 comprises 13 residues. CDR1 is SEHNR and CDR2 is FQNEAQ in the germline V gene (reference sequence). The CDR3 loop reads CASSPGRWTEAFF. The CDR3 DNA reads TGTGCCAGCAGTCCGGGCAGGTGGACTGAAGCTTTCTTT.

The rearrangement joins TRBV20-1 to TRBJ1-2; 7 bases are a match to TRBD1. This CDR3 contains 14 residues. Per the germline V gene, CDR1 is DFQATT and CDR2 is SNEGSKA (reference sequence). V lost 7 bases, J lost 1 base, and 9 bases stayed unmatched. This CDR3 is CSVIPGQLNYGYTF. CDR3 in DNA: TGCAGTGTTATCCCGGGACAGCTTAACTATGGCTACACCTTC.

The chain employs TRBV20-1 and TRBJ1-2, with D hard to call. The length of the CDR3 is 12 residues. Trimming removed 7 bases at V and 0 bases at J, with 9 bases between. Germline V gene sequence: CDR1 DFQATT, CDR2 SNEGSKA (reference sequence). In nucleotides, the CDR3 is TGCAGTGTTTTCCCGACTAACTATGGCTACACCTTC. It is translated as CSVFPTNYGYTF.

The chain combines TRBV5-1 with TRBJ2-1; 7 nucleotides line up with TRBD2. This CDR3 contains 16 residues. The germline V gene has CDR1 SGHRS and CDR2 YFSETQ. V was clipped by 4 bases and J by 7 bases; unmatched bases: 14. This CDR3 is CASSLPGLGGHNEQFF. The CDR3 DNA reads as TGCGCCAGCAGCCTCCCTGGGTTGGGAGGGCATAATGAGCAGTTCTTC.

The chain recombines TRBV7-2 with TRBJ2-4, with 7 bases identical to TRBD1. Germline trimming cut 4 bases from V and 13 bases from J; bases unmatched to any gene: 16. Germline V gives CDR1 SGHTA, CDR2 FQGNSA. This CDR3 comprises 15 residues. CDR3 protein: CASSYNRGITNEQYF. In nucleotides, the CDR3 is TGTGCCAGCAGCTACAACAGGGGTATCACCAATGAGCAGTACTTC.

The chain couples TRBV6-5 to TRBJ2-7; D remains unclear. This CDR3 has 14 amino acids. The V end was cut by 5 bases, the J end by 2 bases, with 13 bases between. CDR1 is MNHEY, CDR2 SVGAGI, per germline. In DNA, the CDR3 is TGTGCCAGCAGTGGCTCTCCAGCGACCTACGAGCAGTACGTC. It encodes CASSGSPATYEQYV.

This clonotype occurred a few times. The chain employs TRBV6-1 and TRBJ1-5; 8 nucleotides match TRBD1. This CDR3 spans 15 amino acids. Germline trimming cut 6 bases from V and 5 bases from J; bases unmatched to any gene: 9. From germline, CDR1 is MNHNS and CDR2 SASEGT. For the CDR3, the DNA is TGTGCCAGCAGAGGAGAGACAGGGGATGATCAGCCCCAGCATTTT. Amino acids: CASRGETGDDQPQHF.